These 9 T cell receptor beta chains were sequenced from one sample in a study of OX40 agonist ivuxolimab in advanced cancers. Repertoires were generated with immunoSEQ multiplex PCR, while TCRdb's copy carries only in-frame clones and drops some. Of about 91,000 clones listed, 80% to 90% were seen once; the top ten hold over 1.5%. The specimen comprised CD4+ or CD8+ T cells sorted from blood, sampled in a trial of the OX40 agonist ivuxolimab. The receptor set was obtained from an adult with an advanced solid tumor such as melanoma, head and neck, liver or kidney cancer.

The chain carries TRBV7-3 and TRBJ2-6, with unresolved D. CDR3 length equals 12 residues. V was trimmed by 6 bases and J by 6 bases, leaving 6 bases between them. Looked up from germline, CDR1 is SGHTA and CDR2 is FQGTGA. Written as DNA, the CDR3 is TGTGCCAGCAGAGGTGCGGCCAACGTCCTGACTTTC. This gives the protein CASRGAANVLTF.

This rearrangement joins TRBV30 to TRBJ1-5; D is unresolved. Trimming stripped 4 bases from V and 0 bases from J, with 13 bases between. The CDR3 consists of 15 residues. Per germline, CDR1 GTSNPN and CDR2 SVGIG (reference sequence). CDR3 sequence (DNA): TGTGCCTGGACCGAGCCCAATCATAGCAATCAGCCCCAGCATTTT. This gives the protein CAWTEPNHSNQPQHF.

The chain joins TRBV2 to TRBJ1-1, with TRBD1 as a possible D gene (5 bases). CDR3 length: 14 residues. Trimming shortened V by 2 bases and J by 4 bases, and 11 bases separated the two germline ends. Germline V gives CDR1 SNHLY, CDR2 FYNNEI. The CDR3 loop is CASSERKGTTEAFF. CDR3 nucleotides: TGTGCCAGCAGTGAACGAAAAGGGACCACTGAAGCTTTCTTT.

The CDR3 here is CASSLGVGGNQPQHF. The CDR3 bases are TGTGCCAGCAGCTTGGGTGTAGGCGGCAATCAGCCCCAGCATTTT. This chain links TRBV5-4 with TRBJ1-5; D is unclear. Germline values: CDR1 SGHNT, CDR2 YYREEE (reference sequence). There are 15 residues in the CDR3. V lost 0 bases and J lost 2, with 9 bases in between.

CDR3 in amino acids: CASSPMGATQYF. The DNA of the CDR3 is TGTGCCAGCAGCCCGATGGGAGCTACGCAGTATTTT. The gene calls are TRBV14 and TRBJ2-3; maybe TRBD2 (5 bases). Trimming pared 4 bases from V and 8 bases from J, leaving 10 bases between. Germline CDR1 and CDR2: SGHDN and FVKESK. The CDR3 has 12 amino acids. Supplemented by reference TRBV14 and TRBJ2-3, the full variable domain reads EAGVTQFPSHSVIEKGQTVTLRCDPISGHDNLYWYRRVMGKEIKFLLHFVKESKQDESGMPNNRFLAERTGGTYSTLKVQPAELEDSGVYFCASSPMGATQYFGPGTRLTVL.

This clone was recorded only once. The gene calls are TRBV5-1 and TRBJ1-1, with a tentative D call TRBD1 (5 bases). The CDR3 runs to 14 residues. Germline CDR1 is SGHRS and CDR2 is YFSETQ. V lost 1 base and J lost 4, with 11 bases in between. The CDR3 reads CASSLTGTGTEAFF. DNA for the CDR3: TGCGCCAGCAGCTTGACGGGAACAGGCACTGAAGCTTTCTTT.

The rearrangement joins TRBV7-8 to TRBJ2-6; tentatively, D is TRBD1 (5 bases). CDR3 size: 19 residues. Germline V CDR1 and CDR2: SGHVS, FQNEAQ. Trimming removed 5 bases at V and 0 bases at J, with 20 bases between. The CDR3 DNA sequence: TGTGCCAGCAGCCCACACCGTACAGGCCTAGGCTCTGGGGCCAACGTCCTGACTTTC. Translating gives CASSPHRTGLGSGANVLTF.

This rearrangement joins TRBV7-2 to TRBJ1-1; D unresolved. Germline V gene sequence: CDR1 SGHTA, CDR2 FQGNSA. This CDR3 comprises 14 residues. Trimming removed 0 bases from V and 2 bases from J, with 7 bases in between. As DNA, the CDR3 is TGTGCCAGCAGCTTAGCGTCCACAAACACTGAAGCTTTCTTT. It encodes CASSLASTNTEAFF. The full variable domain, in which reference TRBV7-2 and TRBJ1-1 provide the parts outside the CDR3, is GAGVSQSPSNKVTEKGKDVELRCDPISGHTALYWYRQSLGQGLEFLIYFQGNSAPDKSGLPSDRFSAERTGGSVSTLTIQRTQQEDSAVYLCASSLASTNTEAFFGQGTRLTVV.

This sequence joins TRBV29-1 and TRBJ2-1; D might be TRBD2 (6 bases). This CDR3 contains 14 residues. Germline V gives CDR1 SQVTM, CDR2 ANQGSEA. V lost 3 bases and J lost 3, with 12 bases in between. For the CDR3, the DNA is TGCAGCGTTGATGGGGGGAGTTACTACAATGAGCAGTTCTTC. Its translation: CSVDGGSYYNEQFF.